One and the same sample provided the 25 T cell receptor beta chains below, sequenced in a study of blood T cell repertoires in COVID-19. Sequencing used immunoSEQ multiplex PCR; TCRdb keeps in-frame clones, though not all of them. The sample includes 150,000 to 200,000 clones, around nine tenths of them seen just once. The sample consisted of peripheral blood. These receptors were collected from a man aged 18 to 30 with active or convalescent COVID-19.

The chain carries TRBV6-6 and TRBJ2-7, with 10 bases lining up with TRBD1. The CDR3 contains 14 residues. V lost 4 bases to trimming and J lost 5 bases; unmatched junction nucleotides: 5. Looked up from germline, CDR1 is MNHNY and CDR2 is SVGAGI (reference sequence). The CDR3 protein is CASSSRDRGNEQYV. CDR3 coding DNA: TGTGCCAGCAGTTCCCGGGACAGGGGCAACGAGCAGTACGTC.

The CDR3 here is CASSLYGRGSTDTQYF. The CDR3 bases are TGCGCCAGCAGCTTGTATGGCAGGGGGAGTACAGATACGCAGTATTTT. This rearrangement joins TRBV5-1 to TRBJ2-3; 7 bases line up with TRBD1. The CDR3 has 16 residues. V lost 1 base and J lost 3; bases outside the gene matches: 8. Germline CDR1 is SGHRS and CDR2 is YFSETQ.

The CDR3 region is CSFRGEQYF. The CDR3 DNA follows: TGCAGCTTCAGAGGTGAGCAGTACTTC. This chain joins TRBV29-1 and TRBJ2-7; D uncertain. V was pared by 8 bases and J by 7 bases, with 9 bases between. The CDR3 totals 9 residues. Per germline, CDR1 SQVTM and CDR2 ANQGSEA.

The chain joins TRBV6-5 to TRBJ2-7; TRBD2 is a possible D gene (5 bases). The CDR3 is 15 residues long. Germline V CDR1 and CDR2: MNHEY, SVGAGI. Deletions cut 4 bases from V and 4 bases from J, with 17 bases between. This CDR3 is CASSSGTGYPYEQYV. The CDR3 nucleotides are TGTGCCAGCAGTTCTGGAACGGGATACCCGTACGAGCAGTACGTC.

CDR3 residues: CASSRLDESGGFRTQYF. CDR3 nucleotide sequence: TGTGCCAGCAGCCGACTGGATGAGAGCGGGGGGTTCCGTACGCAGTATTTT. This rearrangement joins TRBV4-2 to TRBJ2-3; 9 bases map to TRBD2. Per the germline V gene, CDR1 is LGHNA and CDR2 is YNFKEQ. This CDR3 region has 17 residues. V lost 4 bases to trimming and J lost 8 bases; unmatched junction nucleotides: 16.

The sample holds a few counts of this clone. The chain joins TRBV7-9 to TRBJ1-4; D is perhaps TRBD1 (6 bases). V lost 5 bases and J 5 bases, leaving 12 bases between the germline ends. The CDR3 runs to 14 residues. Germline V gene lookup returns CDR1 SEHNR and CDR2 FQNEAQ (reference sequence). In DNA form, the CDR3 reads TGTGCCAGCAGCGAGGACAGACAAAATGAAAAACTGTTTTTT. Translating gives CASSEDRQNEKLFF.

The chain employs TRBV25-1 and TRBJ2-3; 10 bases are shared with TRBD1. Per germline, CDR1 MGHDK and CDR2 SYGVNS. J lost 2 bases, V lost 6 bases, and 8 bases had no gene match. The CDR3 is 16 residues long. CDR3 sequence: CASRTSGTGATDTQYF. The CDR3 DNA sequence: TGTGCCAGCAGGACTTCCGGGACAGGGGCCACAGATACGCAGTATTTT.

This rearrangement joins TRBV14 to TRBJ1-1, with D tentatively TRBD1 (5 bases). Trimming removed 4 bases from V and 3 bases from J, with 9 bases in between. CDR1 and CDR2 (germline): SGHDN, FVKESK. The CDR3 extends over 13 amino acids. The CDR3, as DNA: TGTGCCAGCAGCCTCAGGGATTACACTGAAGCTTTCTTT. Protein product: CASSLRDYTEAFF.

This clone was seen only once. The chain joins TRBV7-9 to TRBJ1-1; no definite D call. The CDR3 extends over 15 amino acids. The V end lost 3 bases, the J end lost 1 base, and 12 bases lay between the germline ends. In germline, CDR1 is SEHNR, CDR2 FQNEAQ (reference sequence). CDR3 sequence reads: CASSFAQSANTEAFF. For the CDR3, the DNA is TGTGCCAGCAGCTTCGCTCAGTCCGCGAACACTGAAGCTTTCTTT.

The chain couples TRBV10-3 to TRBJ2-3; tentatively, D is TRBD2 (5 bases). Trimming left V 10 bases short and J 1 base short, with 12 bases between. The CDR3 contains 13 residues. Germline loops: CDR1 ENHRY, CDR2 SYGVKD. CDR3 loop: CATGAERTDTQYF. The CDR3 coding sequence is TGTGCCACCGGAGCGGAACGCACAGATACGCAGTATTTT.

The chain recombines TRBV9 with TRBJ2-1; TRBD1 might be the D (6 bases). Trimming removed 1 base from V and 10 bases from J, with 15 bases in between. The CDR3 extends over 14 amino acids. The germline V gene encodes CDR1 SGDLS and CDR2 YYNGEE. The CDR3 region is CASSVRTLDREQFF. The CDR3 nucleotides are TGTGCCAGCAGCGTAAGGACCCTCGACAGGGAGCAGTTCTTC.

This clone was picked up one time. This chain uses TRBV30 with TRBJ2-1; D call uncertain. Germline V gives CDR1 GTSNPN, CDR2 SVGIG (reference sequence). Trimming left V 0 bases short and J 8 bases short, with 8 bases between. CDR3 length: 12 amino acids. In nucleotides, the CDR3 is TGTGCCTGGAGTGTACGGGTGGATGAGCAGTTCTTC. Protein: CAWSVRVDEQFF.

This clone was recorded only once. The CDR3 sequence: CATSATGQVNTEAFF. CDR3 sequence (DNA): TGTGCCACCAGTGCCACTGGACAGGTGAACACTGAAGCTTTCTTT. J is TRBJ1-1 and V is TRBV24-1; 7 bases agree with TRBD1. This CDR3 is 15 amino acids long. The ends lost 5 bases at V and 0 bases at J; junction bases unmatched: 5. Germline V gene data show CDR1 as KGHDR and CDR2 as SFDVKD.

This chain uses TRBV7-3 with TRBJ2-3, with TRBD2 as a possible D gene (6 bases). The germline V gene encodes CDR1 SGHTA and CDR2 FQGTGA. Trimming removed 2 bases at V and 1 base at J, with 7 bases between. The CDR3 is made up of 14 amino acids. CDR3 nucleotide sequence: TGTGCCAGCAGCTTAGTAGCGGGCACAGATACGCAGTATTTT. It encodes CASSLVAGTDTQYF.

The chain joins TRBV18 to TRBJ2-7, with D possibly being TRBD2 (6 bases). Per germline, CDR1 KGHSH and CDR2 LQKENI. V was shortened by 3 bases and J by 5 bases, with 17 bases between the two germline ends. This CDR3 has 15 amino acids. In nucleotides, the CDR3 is TGTGCCAGCTCACCCCGGCCGGCGGAGGGGAACGAGCAGTACTTC. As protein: CASSPRPAEGNEQYF.

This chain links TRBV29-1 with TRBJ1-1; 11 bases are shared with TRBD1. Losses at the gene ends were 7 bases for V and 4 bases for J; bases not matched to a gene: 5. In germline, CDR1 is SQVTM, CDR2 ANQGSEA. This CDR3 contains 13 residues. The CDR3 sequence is CSAWTGGFTEAFF. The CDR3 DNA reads TGCAGCGCCTGGACAGGGGGCTTCACTGAAGCTTTCTTT.

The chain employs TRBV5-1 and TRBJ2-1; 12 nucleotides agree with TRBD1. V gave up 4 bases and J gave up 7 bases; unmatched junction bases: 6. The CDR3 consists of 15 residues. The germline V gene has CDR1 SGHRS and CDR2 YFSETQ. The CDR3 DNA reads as TGCGCCAGCAGCCCAGGGACAGGGGGCTTGAATGAGCAGTTCTTC. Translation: CASSPGTGGLNEQFF. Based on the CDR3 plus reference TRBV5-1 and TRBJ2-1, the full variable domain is KAGVTQTPRYLIKTRGQQVTLSCSPISGHRSVSWYQQTPGQGLQFLFEYFSETQRNKGNFPGRFSGRQFSNSRSEMNVSTLELGDSALYLCASSPGTGGLNEQFFGPGTRLTVL.

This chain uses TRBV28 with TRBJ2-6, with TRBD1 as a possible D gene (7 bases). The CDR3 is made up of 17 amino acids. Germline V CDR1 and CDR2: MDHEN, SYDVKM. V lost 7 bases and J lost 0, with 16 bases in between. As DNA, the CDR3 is TGTGCCAGCAAGGGAGGACAGGCTTCCTCTGGGGCCAACGTCCTGACTTTC. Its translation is CASKGGQASSGANVLTF.

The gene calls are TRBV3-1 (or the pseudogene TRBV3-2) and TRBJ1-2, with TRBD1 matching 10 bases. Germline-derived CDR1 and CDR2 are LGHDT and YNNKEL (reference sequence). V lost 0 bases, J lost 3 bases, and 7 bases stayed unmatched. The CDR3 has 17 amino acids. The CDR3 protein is CASSQEAPGQGDYGYTF. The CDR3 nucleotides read TGTGCCAGCAGCCAAGAGGCTCCCGGACAGGGGGACTATGGCTACACCTTC.

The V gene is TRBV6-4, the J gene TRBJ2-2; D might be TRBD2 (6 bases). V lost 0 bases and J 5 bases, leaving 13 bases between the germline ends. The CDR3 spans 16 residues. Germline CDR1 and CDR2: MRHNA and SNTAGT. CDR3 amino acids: CASSDSLRGGTGELFF. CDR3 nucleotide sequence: TGTGCCAGCAGTGACTCGCTGCGGGGCGGGACCGGGGAGCTGTTTTTT.

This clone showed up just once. CDR3 sequence: CASSLSTGATEAFF. Here the CDR3 DNA reads TGTGCCAGCAGCTTATCAACAGGGGCCACTGAAGCTTTCTTT. The J gene is TRBJ1-1, the V gene TRBV9; TRBD1 agrees at 7 bases. After removal of 4 bases from V and 4 bases from J, the junction contained 7 bases not matched to a gene. The germline V gene encodes CDR1 SGDLS and CDR2 YYNGEE. CDR3 length: 14 residues.

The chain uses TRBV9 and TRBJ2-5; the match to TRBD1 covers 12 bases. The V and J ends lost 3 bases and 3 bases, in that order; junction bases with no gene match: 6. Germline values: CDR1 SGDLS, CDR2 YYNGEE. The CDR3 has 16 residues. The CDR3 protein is CASSAGDRGREETQYF. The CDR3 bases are TGTGCCAGCAGCGCAGGGGACAGGGGGCGGGAAGAGACCCAGTACTTC.

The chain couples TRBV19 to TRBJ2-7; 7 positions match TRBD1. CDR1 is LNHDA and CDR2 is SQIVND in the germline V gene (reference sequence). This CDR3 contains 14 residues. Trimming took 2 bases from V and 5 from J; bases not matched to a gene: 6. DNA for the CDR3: TGTGCCAGTAGTATATACAGGGGTCCGGACGAGCAGTACGTC. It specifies CASSIYRGPDEQYV.

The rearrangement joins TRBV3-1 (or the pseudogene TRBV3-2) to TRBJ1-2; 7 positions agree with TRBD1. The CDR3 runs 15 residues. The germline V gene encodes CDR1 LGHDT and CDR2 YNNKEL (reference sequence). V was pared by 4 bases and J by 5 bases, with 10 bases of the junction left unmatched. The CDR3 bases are TGTGCCAGCAGCCCTTCGGGACAGATTTATTATGGCTACACCTTC. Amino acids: CASSPSGQIYYGYTF.

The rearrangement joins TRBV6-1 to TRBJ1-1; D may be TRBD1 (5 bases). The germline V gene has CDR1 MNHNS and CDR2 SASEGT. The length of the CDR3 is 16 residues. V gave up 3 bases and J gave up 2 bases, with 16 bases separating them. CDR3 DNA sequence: TGTGCCAGCAGTGACAGGTCCGGGGGAGGAAACACTGAAGCTTTCTTT. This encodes CASSDRSGGGNTEAFF.